This TCR beta chain comes out of a study of T-cell reconstitution after alpha-beta-depleted transplantation in children. Study findings and constraints: About two months after transplant, alpha-beta T cells reportedly came from several hundred expanded graft clones.

This clonotype was picked up a small number of times. Antigen unknown. V lost 7 bases to trimming and J lost 5 bases, with 10 bases between them. The CDR3 covers 12 residues. Looked up from germline, CDR1 is SGHKS and CDR2 is YYEKEE (reference sequence). Unique molecular identifiers were incorporated into the prepared TCRbeta library. TCRdb reprocessed the PCR reads with MiXCR, giving one entry per CDR3 protein. The sample shows fewer than 550,000 distinct CDR3 sequences, about 10% of them seen only once. The receptor was derived from a female patient aged 2-10 years who had a stem cell transplant for aplastic anemia, so the T cells may come from the graft donor. Sequences were derived from PBMCs, mostly from graft donor cells, sampled 180 days after TCRalphabeta/CD19-depleted stem cell transplant. The rearrangement uses TRBV5-5 and TRBJ2-1; unclear D gene. CDR3 sequence: CASGPRHNEQFF. The CDR3 nucleotides read TGTGCCAGCGGTCCTCGTCACAATGAGCAGTTCTTC.